This TCR beta chain was captured by sequencing in a study of blood T cell repertoires in COVID-19. Background on the study: The analysed material was cDNA or gDNA that came from T cells, B-cell-depleted T cells, or PBMCs.

The study drew participants aged about 18 to 95 years from under 30 US areas. The germline gives CDR1 SNHLY, CDR2 FYNNEI. The CDR3 runs 16 residues. Trimming shortened V by 5 bases and J by 2 bases, and 16 bases separated the two germline ends. As originally analysed: Reference gene primer amplification yielded estimated nucleated cell counts. Method: immunoSEQ multiplex PCR; TCRdb's copy keeps in-frame clones and lacks some. The DNA was the basis for D and trimming; V, J and clone size are from that table. The sample lists over 150,000 clones; approximately 89% were seen once. The TCR sequence derives from a man aged 40-55 years who had recovered from COVID-19. Sample: PBMCs or T cells enriched from blood (not recorded which). This rearrangement joins TRBV2 to TRBJ2-1; tentative D call: TRBD1 (6 bases). The CDR3 nucleotides are TGTGCCAGCAGTTTACAGGGCCCAATACCCTACAATGAGCAGTTCTTC. Amino acid sequence: CASSLQGPIPYNEQFF. The whole variable domain, remainder taken from reference TRBV2 and TRBJ2-1, is EPEVTQTPSHQVTQMGQEVILRCVPISNHLYFYWYRQILGQKVEFLVSFYNNEISEKSEIFDDQFSVERPDGSNFTLKIRSTKLEDSAMYFCASSLQGPIPYNEQFFGPGTRLTVL.